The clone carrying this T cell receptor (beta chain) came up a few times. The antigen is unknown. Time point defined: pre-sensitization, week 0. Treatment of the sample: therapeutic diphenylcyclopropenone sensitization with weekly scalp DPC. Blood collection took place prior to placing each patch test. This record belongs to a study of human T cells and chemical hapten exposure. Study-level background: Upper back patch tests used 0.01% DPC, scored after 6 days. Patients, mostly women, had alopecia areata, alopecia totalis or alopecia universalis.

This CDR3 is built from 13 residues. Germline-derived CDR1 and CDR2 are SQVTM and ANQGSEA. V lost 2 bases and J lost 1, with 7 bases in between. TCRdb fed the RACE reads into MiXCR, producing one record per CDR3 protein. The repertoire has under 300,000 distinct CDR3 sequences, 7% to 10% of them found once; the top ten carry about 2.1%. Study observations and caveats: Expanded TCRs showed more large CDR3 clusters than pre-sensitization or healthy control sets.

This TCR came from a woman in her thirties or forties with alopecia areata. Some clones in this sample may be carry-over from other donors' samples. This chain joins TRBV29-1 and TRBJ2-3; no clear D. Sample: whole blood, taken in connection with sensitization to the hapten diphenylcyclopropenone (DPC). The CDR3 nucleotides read TGCAGCGTTGAATATAGGCGCACAGATACGCAGTATTTT. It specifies CSVEYRRTDTQYF.